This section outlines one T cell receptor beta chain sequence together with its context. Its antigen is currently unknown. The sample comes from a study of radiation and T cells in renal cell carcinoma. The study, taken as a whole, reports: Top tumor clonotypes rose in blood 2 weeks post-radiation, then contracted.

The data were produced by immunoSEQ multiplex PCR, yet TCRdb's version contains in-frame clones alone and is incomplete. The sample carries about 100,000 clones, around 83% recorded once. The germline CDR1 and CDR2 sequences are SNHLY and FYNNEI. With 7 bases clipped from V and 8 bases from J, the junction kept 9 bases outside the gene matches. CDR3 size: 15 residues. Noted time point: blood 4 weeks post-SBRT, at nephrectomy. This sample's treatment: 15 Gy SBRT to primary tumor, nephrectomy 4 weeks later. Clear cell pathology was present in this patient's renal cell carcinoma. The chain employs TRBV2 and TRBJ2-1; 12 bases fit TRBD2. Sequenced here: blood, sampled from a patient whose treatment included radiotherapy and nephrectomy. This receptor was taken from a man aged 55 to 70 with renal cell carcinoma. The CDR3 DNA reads TGTGCCAGCATCCGGCTAGCGGGAGGGCCCGATGAGCAGTTCTTC. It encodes CASIRLAGGPDEQFF.